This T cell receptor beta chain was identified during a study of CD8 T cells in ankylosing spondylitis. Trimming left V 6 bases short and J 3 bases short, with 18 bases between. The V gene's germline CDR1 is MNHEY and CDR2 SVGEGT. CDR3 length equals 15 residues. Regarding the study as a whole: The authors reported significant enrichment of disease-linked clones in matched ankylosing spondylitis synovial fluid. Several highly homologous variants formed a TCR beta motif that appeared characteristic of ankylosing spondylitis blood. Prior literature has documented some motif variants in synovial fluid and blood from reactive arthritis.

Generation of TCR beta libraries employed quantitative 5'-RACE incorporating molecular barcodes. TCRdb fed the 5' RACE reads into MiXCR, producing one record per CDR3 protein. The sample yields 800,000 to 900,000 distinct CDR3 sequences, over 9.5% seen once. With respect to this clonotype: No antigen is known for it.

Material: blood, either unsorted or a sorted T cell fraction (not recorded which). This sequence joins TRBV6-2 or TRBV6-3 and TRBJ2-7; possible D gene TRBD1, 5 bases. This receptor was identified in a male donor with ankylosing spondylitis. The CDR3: CASRNTGQSNYEQYF. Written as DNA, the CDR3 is TGTGCCAGCAGAAACACAGGCCAGAGTAACTACGAGCAGTACTTC.